This T cell receptor beta chain came from a study of molecular identifiers for immune sequencing clone quantification. TCRdb re-called the PCR reads with MiXCR, one entry per CDR3 protein. The table includes hundreds of thousands of distinct CDR3 sequences, roughly 25% detected once. Unmatched junction bases numbered 0, after V lost 3 bases and J lost 5 bases. This CDR3 is 13 amino acids long. There are many counts of this clonotype. The clonotype was recovered from a human donor in good health. Some libraries in this study had Jurkat cell RNA spiked in. Input material: naive CD8+ T cells from blood, with Jurkat cell RNA spiked in. Indicated subset: FACS-sorted CD8+CD4-CCR7+CD45RA+ naive T cells. V usage is TRBV12-3 or TRBV12-4 and J usage is TRBJ2-2; 7 bases are a match to TRBD2. CDR3 DNA: TGTGCCAGCAGTTTCGGGAGGACCGGGGAGCTGTTTTTT. The encoded protein is CASSFGRTGELFF.